The subject of this entry is one T cell receptor (beta chain). No antigen is known for it. Per-nucleotide qualities are absent, and no much larger clonotype sits a single base away. The entry originates in a study of blood T cells in healthy people across ages (dated by TCRdb to 2015 to 2017). For context, the study as a whole: In model experiments, template switching captured about one uniquely barcoded TCR beta cDNA molecule for every two T cells. The study measured age-related changes in TCR beta repertoire diversity using deep sequencing normalized with unique cDNA molecular identifiers. The donors were split into four age groups: young (average 16 years), middle-aged (about 40), aged (over 55) and long-lived (82). Using the same blood draw, the study looked at two additional independent replicas of 1 million unique cDNA reads for two donors, one aged 18 to 29 and the other aged 80 or older. Findings and caveats that apply to the study as a whole: Because profiling used bulk unsorted PBMCs, naive and antigen-experienced compartments could not be compared conclusively. Compared with the aged group, more naive CD4+ T cells, fewer expanded clones and increased TCR diversity were shown by the long-lived group, suggesting age selection. The CMV infection status of donors was not known, potentially confounding age-related changes in expanded clonotypes. Estimates of total diversity from one million sequenced T cells were regarded as lower bounds and underestimates. Observed TCR beta diversity per million T cells fell roughly linearly with age, and a significant reduction was already apparent by age roughly 40. A strong correlation was found between observed TCR beta diversity and the percentage of naive T cells measured by flow cytometry.

CDR1 and CDR2 (MNHEY, SVGEGT) derive from the germline V gene. V is reduced by 6 bases and J by 6 bases, leaving a spacing of 21 bases between them. Measured from the cysteine to the phenylalanine, the CDR3 is 15 residues long. Solely the CDR3 DNA is kept, with 45 bases framed from the first base. The donors were 40 or so Caucasian individuals from Russia, aged roughly 6 to 100 years, who were systemically healthy. Each donor gave 9 to 10 milliliters of peripheral blood, collected into EDTA-treated Vacutainer tubes. Ficoll-Paque density-gradient centrifugation was used to isolate PBMCs, with at least 7 million per sample. Total RNA, at least 6 micrograms per sample, was extracted from PBMCs with Trizol reagent. For every donor, flow cytometry on a PBMC aliquot measured the percentage of naive CD45RAhigh/CD27high T cells. Receptors were amplified or captured by 5' RACE. These reads were obtained on an Illumina HiSeq 2500. The second PCR ran for roughly 7 to 12 cycles and used a J-beta primer mix along with a sample-barcoded 5' primer. A template-switch 5' adaptor carrying 12 random nucleotides introduced a unique molecular identifier onto each TCR beta cDNA molecule. Each sample yielded at least 2.5 million CDR3-containing paired-end reads. First-strand cDNA was synthesized from all RNA with the Mint cDNA synthesis kit, primed by a TRBC-specific oligonucleotide. After uracil-DNA glycosylase treatment, a first 18-cycle PCR used universal primers M1SS and BC2_uni_R on all cDNA. The original methods were these. Each sample was normalized by randomly selecting 1 million high-quality reads, each carrying a distinct molecular identifier. Reads with shared molecular identifiers were discarded instead of being binned into consensus sequences. MiTCR, run with a Q25 quality threshold and the strictest error-elimination algorithm, handled CDR3 identification, clonotype clustering and error correction. A nonparametric unseen species model with Euler transformation was used to estimate a lower bound on total TCR beta diversity. TCRdb ran its own pipeline on the public reads, namely fastp trimming at Q25 and MiXCR clone calling, and kept in-frame beta chains. For every CDR3 protein sequence, its rows merge into one entry that carries the most common genes and DNA. TCRdb assigned the V and J calls; the authors' analysis was not used. Here the sample has roughly 1,100,000 distinct CDR3 sequences; 20% to 25% occur a single time. Together, the top ten hold 0.75% of the sample.

These same records also appear under a second study, on T cells of mothers and their children. The second study's authors report: Nine systemically healthy Caucasian individuals, comprising three mothers and their six children, were included as donors. cDNA synthesis used all of the extracted RNA, with roughly 1.5 ug of RNA in each 15 ul reaction. Sample barcodes and 2-4 random nucleotides were added via the M1S primer in the second PCR. Over 9 million TCR beta CDR3 reads were obtained for each mother, and 2.7 million or so reads were obtained for each child. In both related and unrelated pairs, thymic selection shapes the output of TCR recombination in a similar way, with inherited differences having only a minor effect. Related mother-child pairs always showed normalized repertoire overlap that was slightly higher than in unrelated mother-child pairs, though the difference was never significant. No persistent microchimeric T cell clones were found, with a detection sensitivity of 75 to 100 clones per million clonotypes. The study used deep NGS to compare TCR beta repertoires of mothers and children, seeking features distinguishing related mother-child pairs from unrelated individuals. Mothers averaged roughly 36 +/- 4 years of age and children averaged around 10 +/- 4 years. After adapter ligation was performed with NEBNext reagents, the libraries were sequenced on an Illumina HiSeq 2000 with 100+100 nt paired-end reads. To avoid cross-contamination, the mother libraries and the child libraries were prepared a month apart and sequenced in separate runs. Each donor had between about 500,000 and 2,300,000 distinct TCR beta clonotypes identified. Naive TCR beta clonotypes were estimated from low-frequency clonotypes matched to each donor's FACS-determined naive share, without sorting.

This clonotype was sampled from a girl aged 2-10 years in good health. The chain joins TRBV6-2 or TRBV6-3 to TRBJ2-7, with TRBD1 perhaps the D gene, on 5 matching bases. Sequenced: blood. The CDR3 region has the sequence CASRETGPSSLEQYF. The DNA reads as follows: TGTGCCAGCAGGGAAACAGGACCATCATCACTCGAGCAGTACTTC.